The sequence of this TCR beta chain was determined in a study of T cells in Graves' hyperthyroidism and ophthalmopathy. Amplification of TCR beta CDR3 regions used RNA as the template. With the HTBI primer set, the TCR CDR3 went through a first round of RT-PCR. MiXCR, applied by TCRdb to the multiplex PCR reads, yields one record per CDR3 protein. The table records about 610,000 distinct CDR3 sequences, approximately 14% of them present only once. This clonotype has a count of ten or more. Sequences were obtained from blood. The source is a woman in her thirties or forties with Graves' ophthalmopathy.

CDR3 sequence reads: CASSDSGYGYTF. DNA of the CDR3: TGTGCCAGCAGTGACAGCGGCTATGGCTACACCTTC. The chain couples TRBV6-1 to TRBJ1-2; D ambiguous. Germline V CDR1 and CDR2: MNHNS, SASEGT. V shed 3 bases and J shed 4 bases, with 6 bases lying between them. CDR3 length: 12 amino acids.